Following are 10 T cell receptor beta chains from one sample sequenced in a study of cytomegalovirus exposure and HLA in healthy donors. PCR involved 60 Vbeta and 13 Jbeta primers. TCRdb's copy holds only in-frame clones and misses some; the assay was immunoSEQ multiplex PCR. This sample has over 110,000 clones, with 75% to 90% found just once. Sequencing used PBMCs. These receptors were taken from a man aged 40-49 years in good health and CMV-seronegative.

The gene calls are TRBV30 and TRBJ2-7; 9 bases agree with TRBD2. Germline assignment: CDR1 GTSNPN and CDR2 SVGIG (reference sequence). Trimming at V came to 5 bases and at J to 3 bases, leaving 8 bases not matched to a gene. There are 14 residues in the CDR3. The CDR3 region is CAWGMRGGLYEQYF. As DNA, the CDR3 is TGTGCCTGGGGAATGCGGGGGGGCCTCTACGAGCAGTACTTC.

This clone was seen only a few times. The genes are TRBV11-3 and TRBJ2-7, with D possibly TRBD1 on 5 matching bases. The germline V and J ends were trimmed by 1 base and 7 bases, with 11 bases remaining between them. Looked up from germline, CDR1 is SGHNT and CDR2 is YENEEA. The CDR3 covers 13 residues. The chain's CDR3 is CASSLVGAREQYF. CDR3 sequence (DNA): TGTGCCAGCAGCTTAGTAGGGGCCAGGGAGCAGTACTTC.

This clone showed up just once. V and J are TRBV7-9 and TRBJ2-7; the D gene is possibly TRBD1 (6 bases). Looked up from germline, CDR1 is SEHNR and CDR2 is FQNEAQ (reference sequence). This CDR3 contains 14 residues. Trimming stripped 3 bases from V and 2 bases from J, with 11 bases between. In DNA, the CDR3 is TGTGCCAGCAGCTTCGGACAGTTGGCCTACGAGCAGTACTTC. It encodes CASSFGQLAYEQYF.

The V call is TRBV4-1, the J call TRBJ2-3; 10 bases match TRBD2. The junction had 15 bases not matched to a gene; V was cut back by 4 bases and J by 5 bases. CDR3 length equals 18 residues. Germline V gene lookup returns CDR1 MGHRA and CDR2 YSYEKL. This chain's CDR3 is CASSLVGASGGRIDTQYF. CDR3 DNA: TGCGCCAGCAGCCTCGTGGGGGCTAGCGGGGGTAGGATAGATACGCAGTATTTT.

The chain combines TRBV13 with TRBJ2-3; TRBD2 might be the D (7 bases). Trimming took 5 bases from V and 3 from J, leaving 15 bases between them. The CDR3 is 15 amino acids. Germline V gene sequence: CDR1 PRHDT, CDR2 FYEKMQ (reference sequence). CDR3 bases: TGTGCCAGCAGCCTAGAGGGGGGGCCGACAGATACGCAGTATTTT. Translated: CASSLEGGPTDTQYF.

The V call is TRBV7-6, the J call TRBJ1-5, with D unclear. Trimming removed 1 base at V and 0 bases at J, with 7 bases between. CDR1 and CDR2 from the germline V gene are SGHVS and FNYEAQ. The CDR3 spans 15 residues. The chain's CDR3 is CASSLVDSSNQPQHF. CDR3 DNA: TGTGCCAGCAGCTTAGTTGACTCTAGCAATCAGCCCCAGCATTTT. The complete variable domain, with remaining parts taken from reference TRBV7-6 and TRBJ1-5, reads GAGVSQSPRYKVTKRGQDVALRCDPISGHVSLYWYRQALGQGPEFLTYFNYEAQQDKSGLPNDRFSAERPEGSISTLTIQRTEQRDSAMYRCASSLVDSSNQPQHFGDGTRLSIL.

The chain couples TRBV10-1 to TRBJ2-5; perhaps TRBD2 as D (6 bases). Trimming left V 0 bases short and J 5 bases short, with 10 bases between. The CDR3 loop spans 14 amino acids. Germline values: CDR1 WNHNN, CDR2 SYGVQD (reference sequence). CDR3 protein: CASSESAGRETQYF. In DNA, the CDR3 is TGCGCCAGCAGTGAGTCGGCAGGGAGGGAGACCCAGTACTTC.

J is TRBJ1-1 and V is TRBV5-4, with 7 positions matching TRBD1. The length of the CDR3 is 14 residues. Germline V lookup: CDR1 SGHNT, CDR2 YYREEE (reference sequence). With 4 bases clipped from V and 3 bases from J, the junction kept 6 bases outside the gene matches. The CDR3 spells CASSPRGLDTEAFF. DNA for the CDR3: TGTGCCAGCAGCCCAAGGGGGCTAGACACTGAAGCTTTCTTT.

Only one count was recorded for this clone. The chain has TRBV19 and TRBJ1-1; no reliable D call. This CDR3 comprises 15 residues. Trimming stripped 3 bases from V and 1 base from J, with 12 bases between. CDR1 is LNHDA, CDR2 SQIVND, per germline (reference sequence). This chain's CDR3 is CASSMSSLGNTEAFF. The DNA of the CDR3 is TGTGCCAGTAGTATGAGTAGCCTAGGGAACACTGAAGCTTTCTTT.

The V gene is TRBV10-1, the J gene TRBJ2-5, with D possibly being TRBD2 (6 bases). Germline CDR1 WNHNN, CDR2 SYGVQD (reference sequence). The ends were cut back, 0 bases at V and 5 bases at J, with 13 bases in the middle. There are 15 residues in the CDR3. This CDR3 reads CASSESTRGSETQYF. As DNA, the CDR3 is TGCGCCAGCAGTGAGTCGACCCGGGGGTCGGAGACCCAGTACTTC.